The clone carrying this T cell receptor beta chain was found once. Its cognate antigen is unknown. Sequencing used immunoSEQ multiplex PCR; TCRdb keeps in-frame clones, though not all of them. The sample has approximately 2.5 million clones, approximately 93% seen once; the top ten hold about 0.38%. The data stem from a study of shared clonotypes between healthy human individuals. Study findings and constraints: Tissues were not sampled, only blood, and their repertoires likely differ. Expectations were that clonotype sharing among donors would be affected by sequencing depth.

V lost 5 bases and J lost 5, with 12 bases in between. The CDR3 extends over 13 amino acids. The germline CDR1 and CDR2 sequences are MNHEY and SVGAGI. Sequencing was carried out using naive CD4+ T cells from PBMCs. Subset meaning: CD45RA+ positively selected. This sequence originates from a man aged 18 to 30 in good health. Some clones in this sample may be carry-over from other donors' samples. This sequence joins TRBV6-5 and TRBJ2-5; D unresolved. CDR3 residues: CASSTWGSETQYF. In DNA form, the CDR3 reads TGTGCCAGCAGTACCTGGGGATCCGAGACCCAGTACTTC.